The sequence of this TCR beta chain was determined in a study of T cell responses to AZD1222 COVID-19 vaccine. Study-level results: The study sampled repertoires only after the peak T cell response. Spike-specific TCR depth and breadth grew after two AZD1222 doses.

Germline loops: CDR1 SGHDT, CDR2 YYEEEE. The CDR3 is 13 residues long. Trimming left V 7 bases short and J 0 bases short, with 10 bases between. The table came from immunoSEQ multiplex PCR; TCRdb's copy has only in-frame clones and leaves some out. The sample records 150,000 to 200,000 clones, approximately 94% being singletons. A word on this clone: What it recognizes is unknown.

Researchers grouped second doses given at about 4 or about 12 weeks into one pool. The rearrangement joins TRBV5-6 to TRBJ1-1, with D maybe TRBD1 (6 bases). The receptor was derived from an adult who received the AZD1222 COVID-19 vaccine. The sequences come from peripheral blood, collected 28 days after the second AZD1222 dose. As DNA, the CDR3 is TGTGCCAGCCACAGGGATATGAACACTGAAGCTTTCTTT. This translates into CASHRDMNTEAFF.